The next 14 T cell receptor beta chains were all read from a single sample in a study of blood T cells in healthy people across ages. For the second PCR, which ran for about 7 to 11 cycles, a sample-barcoded 5' primer and a J-beta primer mix were used. TCRdb called the 5' RACE reads again in MiXCR, with one record for every CDR3 protein. The sample has 1 million or so distinct CDR3 sequences; less than 50% are singletons. The sequenced sample consisted of blood. These receptors all come from a woman aged 55-70 years in good health.

The chain couples TRBV5-1 to TRBJ2-3; 11 nucleotides line up with TRBD2. The germline CDR1 and CDR2 sequences are SGHRS and YFSETQ. V dropped 2 bases and J dropped 2; count of bases not matched to a gene: 4. This CDR3 contains 16 residues. The CDR3 DNA follows: TGCGCCAGCAGCTTAACTAGCGGGAGTCCCACAGATACGCAGTATTTT. Its translation is CASSLTSGSPTDTQYF.

V and J are TRBV29-1 and TRBJ1-2, with D unresolved. Trimming took off 3 bases at V and 8 bases at J, with 13 bases between the two ends. Germline CDR1 is SQVTM and CDR2 is ANQGSEA. The length of the CDR3 is 12 residues. In DNA form, the CDR3 reads TGCAGCGTTGACGGGAGGCCGGGAGGCTACACCTTC. Protein product: CSVDGRPGGYTF.

J is TRBJ2-4 and V is TRBV6-5; 14 bases agree with TRBD2. The end of the DNA aligns better with TRBJ2-5, so the J call may be wrong. Germline-derived CDR1 and CDR2 are MNHEY and SVGAGI. This CDR3 is 16 amino acids long. The chain's CDR3 is CASRAGLAGEYETQYF. The CDR3 DNA reads as TGTGCCAGCAGGGCGGGACTAGCGGGAGAGTATGAGACCCAGTACTTC.

There are a few counts of this clonotype. V is TRBV29-1 and J is TRBJ1-2, with 8 bases matching TRBD1. CDR1 is SQVTM and CDR2 is ANQGSEA in the germline V gene. The CDR3 runs 13 residues. Trimming took 4 bases from V and 3 from J; bases not matched to a gene: 4. CDR3 coding DNA: TGCAGCGTTGCGACAGGGGCATACTATGGCTACACCTTC. Its translation: CSVATGAYYGYTF. The full variable domain, in which reference TRBV29-1 and TRBJ1-2 provide the parts outside the CDR3, is SAVISQKPSRDICQRGTSLTIQCQVDSQVTMMFWYRQQPGQSLTLIATANQGSEATYESGFVIDKFPISRPNLTFSTLTVSNMSPEDSSIYLCSVATGAYYGYTFGSGTRLTVV.

J is TRBJ2-7 and V is TRBV9; D is possibly TRBD1 (7 bases). With 0 bases removed from V and 2 bases from J, the gap between germline ends came to 15 bases. Germline V gene sequence: CDR1 SGDLS, CDR2 YYNGEE. The CDR3 runs 16 residues. CDR3 region: CASSVGGDSSTYEQYF. Written as DNA, the CDR3 is TGTGCCAGCAGCGTAGGGGGGGACAGTTCGACCTACGAGCAGTACTTC.

This clonotype is a singleton in its sample. The V and J genes are TRBV12-3 or TRBV12-4 and TRBJ2-5, with a possible D match to TRBD2 (6 bases). Trimming stripped 5 bases from V and 11 bases from J, with 21 bases between. The CDR3 spans 14 residues. CDR3 loop: CASSDRDLNNEQYF. CDR3 DNA: TGTGCCAGCAGTGACCGGGACTTAAACAATGAGCAGTACTTC.

V is TRBV6-5 and J is TRBJ2-7; TRBD2 matches at 14 bases. The J call may not be correct, given that the DNA end is closer to TRBJ2-5. This CDR3 spans 19 amino acids. Germline values: CDR1 MNHEY, CDR2 SVGAGI. The chain's CDR3 is CASSYGALGTSGSVETQYF. Here the CDR3 DNA reads TGTGCCAGCAGTTACGGCGCACTTGGGACTAGCGGGAGTGTGGAGACCCAGTACTTC.

This clonotype was recorded a few times. The chain is built from TRBV12-3 or TRBV12-4 and TRBJ2-1, with D tentatively TRBD1 or TRBD2 (5 bases each). The V and J ends lost 6 bases and 9 bases respectively, with 12 bases between them. This CDR3 is built from 12 residues. The CDR3: CASRNHGGEQFF. As DNA, the CDR3 is TGTGCCAGCAGAAACCATGGGGGTGAGCAGTTCTTC.

This clonotype was detected many times. The V call is TRBV11-1, the J call TRBJ2-6; either TRBD1 or TRBD2 may supply D (5 bases each). V shed 3 bases and J shed 4 bases, with 7 bases lying between them. The CDR3 sequence is 14 residues long. The V gene's germline CDR1 is SGHAT and CDR2 FQDESV (reference sequence). CDR3 DNA: TGTGCCAGCAGCTTCGGGGACGGGGCCAACGTCCTGACTTTC. Translating it yields CASSFGDGANVLTF.

This clonotype was found many times. The chain combines TRBV6-2 or TRBV6-3 with TRBJ2-7, with TRBD2 matching over 8 bases. The CDR3 totals 14 residues. Germline V gene sequence: CDR1 MNHEY, CDR2 SVGEGT. The V gene end was trimmed by 6 bases and the J gene end by 5 bases; junction bases not matched to a gene: 9. CDR3 protein: CASRPGLGKDEQYF. The CDR3 DNA reads as TGTGCCAGCAGGCCGGGACTAGGGAAAGACGAGCAGTACTTC.

This chain connects TRBV21-1 to TRBJ2-3. TRBV21-1 is classified as a pseudogene. The CDR3 spans 16 residues. CDR3 sequence reads: CASRKGGEDGTDTQYF. The CDR3 coding sequence is TGTGCCAGCAGAAAAGGAGGCGAGGATGGCACAGATACGCAGTATTTT.

This clonotype was counted between two and nine times. V is TRBV30 and J is TRBJ2-7; D gene ambiguous. This CDR3 has 11 residues. CDR1 and CDR2 (germline): GTSNPN, SVGIG (reference sequence). Trimming removed 0 bases at V and 6 bases at J, with 6 bases between. This CDR3 is CAWSVEAEQYF. In nucleotides, the CDR3 is TGTGCCTGGAGTGTAGAGGCCGAGCAGTACTTC.

The rearrangement links TRBV3-1 to TRBJ2-3, with D possibly being TRBD2 (6 bases). This CDR3 spans 16 amino acids. The V end was cut by 3 bases, the J end by 5 bases, with 18 bases between. Germline assignment: CDR1 LGHDT and CDR2 YNNKEL (reference sequence). The CDR3 here is CASSHAAVTGGDTQYF. The CDR3 DNA reads as TGTGCCAGCAGCCACGCTGCCGTTACCGGGGGAGATACGCAGTATTTT.

This chain uses TRBV5-1 with TRBJ2-5, with unresolved D. Germline CDR1 and CDR2: SGHRS and YFSETQ. The CDR3 contains 15 residues. Trimming took 3 bases from V and 3 from J, leaving 15 bases between them. CDR3 in DNA: TGCGCCAGCAGCTCCCGGGCGGCACAGAAAGAGACCCAGTACTTC. Amino acid sequence: CASSSRAAQKETQYF.